The source of this T cell receptor (beta chain) is a study of Ad26.COV2.S vaccination and SARS-CoV-2 variants. Study-wide context: Dosing was one shot or two shots 56 days apart. General study results and limits: Reported findings describe substantial breadth in spike-specific CD8+ and CD4+ T cell responses following vaccination. There was a possibility that the TCR breadth and depth analyses underestimated total T cell responses.

The sample holds a few counts of this clone. Its matching antigen is unknown. Produced via immunoSEQ multiplex PCR; TCRdb's table is partial and in-frame only. The sample lists 380,000 or so clones; 83% were seen once. Germline lookup yields CDR1 SEHNR and CDR2 FQNEAQ (reference sequence). This CDR3 has 14 amino acids. The germline V and J ends were trimmed by 5 bases and 10 bases, with 15 bases remaining between them. Treatment described: around 19 received Ad26.COV2.S at low or high dose, single or two shots; 5 received placebo; per-sample allocation not given. Sampling occurred on day 63 after the first vaccine or placebo injection.

Here the sequenced sample was peripheral blood, taken in a trial of Ad26.COV2.S vaccine versus placebo. This chain uses TRBV7-9 with TRBJ1-6, with D unclear. This clonotype was obtained from a person aged 18-65 years who received the Ad26.COV2.S COVID-19 vaccine or a placebo. The CDR3 coding sequence is TGTGCCAGCAGCGACAAACCCATGTACTCACCCCTCCACTTT. Protein: CASSDKPMYSPLHF.